Following are 20 T cell receptor beta chains from one sample sequenced in a study of identical twins. TCRdb re-called the 5' RACE reads through MiXCR, storing one row per CDR3 protein. The sample consists of hundreds of thousands of distinct CDR3 sequences, roughly 20% of them appearing once. These data were likewise used in another study, on T cells expressing NK-cell markers.

Sample: PBMCs. The receptor source for this set is a woman between 18 and 29 years old in good health.

V usage is TRBV6-5 and J usage is TRBJ2-1; 7 bases line up with TRBD1. The trim removed 4 bases at V and 4 bases at J, leaving 7 bases unmatched. CDR3 length: 15 amino acids. In germline, CDR1 is MNHEY, CDR2 SVGAGI. The CDR3 DNA is TGTGCCAGCAGTTCACCCCAGGGGGTTTACAATGAGCAGTTCTTC. Translating gives CASSSPQGVYNEQFF.

The CDR3 DNA sequence: TGTGCCAGCAGCTTAGGAAGTCAACAGCCCCAGCATTTT. Encoded protein: CASSLGSQQPQHF. This chain links TRBV5-5 with TRBJ1-5; D gene uncertain. V lost 2 bases and J lost 7, with 10 bases in between. This CDR3 has 13 residues. Germline V gene data show CDR1 as SGHKS and CDR2 as YYEKEE (reference sequence).

V usage is TRBV6-5 and J usage is TRBJ2-3; TRBD2 matches at 10 bases. Trimming took 4 bases from V and 11 from J; bases not matched to a gene: 15. Germline lookup yields CDR1 MNHEY and CDR2 SVGAGI. This CDR3 spans 16 amino acids. This chain's CDR3 is CASSLKPGLAWGRQYF. In nucleotides, the CDR3 is TGTGCCAGCAGTTTGAAACCGGGACTAGCGTGGGGGCGGCAGTATTTT.

The chain links TRBV4-3 to TRBJ1-1; D gene uncertain. Germline CDR1 LGHNA, CDR2 YSLEER. V lost 1 base, J lost 1 base, and 13 bases lay in between. This CDR3 is built from 16 residues. The CDR3 protein is CASSQGPPGQNTEAFF. The CDR3 DNA reads as TGCGCCAGCAGCCAAGGACCCCCGGGCCAGAACACTGAAGCTTTCTTT.

This clonotype was picked up a small number of times. This chain joins TRBV27 and TRBJ2-3; D uncertain. V was shortened by 6 bases and J by 1 base, with 23 bases between the two germline ends. This CDR3 spans 18 amino acids. Germline V lookup: CDR1 MNHEY, CDR2 SMNVEV (reference sequence). In nucleotides, the CDR3 is TGTGCCAGCAGCTACCCGCCCGGGCTGAGAAGGGGCACAGATACGCAGTATTTT. This encodes CASSYPPGLRRGTDTQYF.

This clonotype came up once. The junction and the germline gene differ at one end; a read error may be behind it. The rearrangement joins TRBV4-3 to TRBJ2-2; TRBD1 agrees at 7 bases. CDR1 is LGHNA, CDR2 YSLEER, per germline. The CDR3 extends over 14 amino acids. CDR3 sequence reads: CASSPGGWTGELFF. In DNA form, the CDR3 reads TGCGCCAGCAGCCCAGGGGGATGGACCGGGGAGCTATTTTTT.

The chain uses TRBV5-6 and TRBJ2-3; perhaps TRBD2 as D (5 bases). This CDR3 has 15 amino acids. Trimming left V 4 bases short and J 4 bases short, with 16 bases between. CDR1 and CDR2 (germline): SGHDT, YYEEEE. The DNA of the CDR3 is TGTGCCAGCAGCCCTTCTTTCGGGGAGCCAGATACGCAGTATTTT. Translating gives CASSPSFGEPDTQYF.

The rearrangement uses TRBV20-1 and TRBJ2-7; D gene unclear. Germline lookup yields CDR1 DFQATT and CDR2 SNEGSKA (reference sequence). Trimming left V 6 bases short and J 6 bases short, with 18 bases between. The CDR3 covers 13 residues. Here the CDR3 DNA reads TGCAGTGCCCCGACCGAGTTCCAGGTCGAGCAGTACTTC. Its protein is CSAPTEFQVEQYF.

This clonotype was seen more than once but under ten times. The chain is built from TRBV7-6 and TRBJ2-5; a weak D match, TRBD2 (6 bases). CDR1 is SGHVS and CDR2 is FNYEAQ in the germline V gene. The length of the CDR3 is 14 residues. V dropped 3 bases and J dropped 4 bases, with 12 bases sitting between them. This CDR3 reads CASSFGGMRETQYF. The CDR3 nucleotides are TGTGCCAGCAGCTTTGGGGGGATGAGAGAGACCCAGTACTTC.

V is TRBV10-3 and J is TRBJ2-6, with D hard to call. Germline V gene sequence: CDR1 ENHRY, CDR2 SYGVKD. The CDR3 has 14 residues. V was clipped by 4 bases and J by 1 base, with 5 bases between them. Here the CDR3 reads CAISGGSGANVLTF. Written as DNA, the CDR3 is TGTGCCATCAGTGGGGGTTCTGGGGCCAACGTCCTGACTTTC.

This clonotype was detected a few times. This sequence joins TRBV10-2 and TRBJ2-5; 8 bases match TRBD1. Looked up from germline, CDR1 is WSHSY and CDR2 is SAAADI. V lost 7 bases, J lost 4 bases, and 5 bases stayed unmatched. The CDR3 runs to 13 residues. The CDR3 reads CASNKDRVETQYF. The CDR3 coding sequence is TGCGCCAGCAACAAGGACAGGGTAGAGACCCAGTACTTC.

The rearrangement links TRBV2 to TRBJ2-1; 13 bases fit TRBD2. Germline V CDR1 and CDR2: SNHLY, FYNNEI. V trimming: 8 bases; J trimming: 12 bases; junction bases outside the gene matches: 7. CDR3 length: 13 residues. This chain's CDR3 is CASAGLAGLVQFF. Written as DNA, the CDR3 is TGTGCCAGCGCGGGACTAGCGGGGCTGGTGCAGTTCTTC. The complete variable domain, with remaining parts taken from reference TRBV2 and TRBJ2-1, reads EPEVTQTPSHQVTQMGQEVILRCVPISNHLYFYWYRQILGQKVEFLVSFYNNEISEKSEIFDDQFSVERPDGSNFTLKIRSTKLEDSAMYFCASAGLAGLVQFFGPGTRLTVL.

The chain combines TRBV5-1 with TRBJ2-7; 10 nucleotides line up with TRBD2. Germline V gene sequence: CDR1 SGHRS, CDR2 YFSETQ. Trimming at V came to 6 bases and at J to 3 bases, leaving 6 bases not matched to a gene. The CDR3 runs 14 residues. The CDR3 reads CASNTGTSVYEQYF. The CDR3 nucleotides read TGCGCCAGCAATACTGGGACTAGCGTCTACGAGCAGTACTTC. The full variable domain, with the rest looked up from reference TRBV5-1 and TRBJ2-7, is KAGVTQTPRYLIKTRGQQVTLSCSPISGHRSVSWYQQTPGQGLQFLFEYFSETQRNKGNFPGRFSGRQFSNSRSEMNVSTLELGDSALYLCASNTGTSVYEQYFGPGTRLTVT.

This clonotype was seen more than once but under ten times. The chain couples TRBV10-3 to TRBJ2-1; D is uncertain. Trimming left V 8 bases short and J 4 bases short, with 12 bases between. The CDR3 extends over 13 amino acids. From germline, CDR1 is ENHRY and CDR2 SYGVKD. The CDR3 loop reads CAIALGLYNEQFF. For the CDR3, the DNA is TGTGCCATCGCGCTAGGGCTGTACAATGAGCAGTTCTTC.

This clonotype was seen a handful of times. V and J are TRBV12-3 or TRBV12-4 and TRBJ1-6; 8 bases are shared with TRBD1. CDR3 length equals 15 residues. V dropped 4 bases and J dropped 13; count of bases not matched to a gene: 12. The CDR3 loop reads CASSSSRTGSLPLHF. The CDR3 nucleotides read TGTGCCAGCAGTTCCTCAAGGACAGGGTCCCTCCCCCTCCACTTT.

This clonotype was counted many times. This chain connects TRBV20-1 to TRBJ1-1, with D uncertain. Deletions cut 4 bases from V and 0 bases from J, with 9 bases between. Germline V gene lookup returns CDR1 DFQATT and CDR2 SNEGSKA (reference sequence). The CDR3 has 13 amino acids. The DNA of the CDR3 is TGCAGTGCTACGCCGCATATGAACACTGAAGCTTTCTTT. This translates into CSATPHMNTEAFF.

This clonotype was observed a few times. The rearrangement links TRBV15 to TRBJ2-5; no reliable D call. The CDR3 spans 14 residues. Trimming took 1 base from V and 5 from J, leaving 11 bases between them. Germline loops: CDR1 LNHNV, CDR2 YYDKDF (reference sequence). CDR3 in amino acids: CATSRVPPGETQYF. DNA of the CDR3: TGTGCCACCAGCAGAGTGCCCCCCGGGGAGACCCAGTACTTC.

The genes are TRBV5-6 and TRBJ2-2, with D unresolved. This CDR3 is 16 amino acids long. Between the trimmed V and J ends, which lost 3 bases and 4 bases, there was a span of 16 bases. The V gene's germline CDR1 is SGHDT and CDR2 YYEEEE. The CDR3 coding sequence is TGTGCCAGCAGCTCCGGACGGACCCGATCCACCGGGGAGCTGTTTTTT. The encoded protein is CASSSGRTRSTGELFF.

This clonotype was seen only a few times. The chain recombines TRBV7-9 with TRBJ2-5, with 9 bases identical to TRBD2. CDR3 length equals 15 residues. V lost 1 base, J lost 5 bases, and 5 bases stayed unmatched. The germline V gene encodes CDR1 SEHNR and CDR2 FQNEAQ (reference sequence). As DNA, the CDR3 is TGTGCCAGCAGCTTAGTCTCGACTAGCGGTGAGACCCAGTACTTC. The encoded protein is CASSLVSTSGETQYF.

The chain uses TRBV10-3 and TRBJ1-2; perhaps TRBD1 as D (6 bases). The germline V gene encodes CDR1 ENHRY and CDR2 SYGVKD. The CDR3 extends over 14 amino acids. Trimming took off 10 bases at V and 1 base at J, with 16 bases between the two ends. The DNA for the CDR3 is TGTGCCAGTGGGAGAGGGGGAGTTAACTATGGCTACACCTTC. Translated: CASGRGGVNYGYTF.